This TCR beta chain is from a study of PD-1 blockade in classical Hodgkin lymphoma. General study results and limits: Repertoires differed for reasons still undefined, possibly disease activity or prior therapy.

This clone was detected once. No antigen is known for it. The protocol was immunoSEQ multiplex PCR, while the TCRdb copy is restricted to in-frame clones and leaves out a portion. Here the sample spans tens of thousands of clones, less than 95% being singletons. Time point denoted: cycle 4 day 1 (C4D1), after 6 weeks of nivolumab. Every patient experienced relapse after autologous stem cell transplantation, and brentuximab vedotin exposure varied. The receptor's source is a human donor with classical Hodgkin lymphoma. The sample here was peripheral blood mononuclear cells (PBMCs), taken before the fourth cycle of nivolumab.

CDR3 nucleotide sequence: TGTGCCTGGAGTCCCCGGGTTTGGTCCTACGAGCAGTACTTC. Its translation is CAWSPRVWSYEQYF. The rearrangement links TRBV30 to TRBJ2-7; D ambiguous. The CDR3 runs to 14 residues. Germline lookup yields CDR1 GTSNPN and CDR2 SVGIG (reference sequence). V was cut by 2 bases and J by 1 base, with 12 bases left in between.